Given below is one T cell receptor beta chain in context. Its specificity is not known. The sample originates from a study of OX40 agonist ivuxolimab in advanced cancers. Study-wide background: Having had anti-PD-1, anti-PD-L1 or anti-CTLA-4 therapy before was allowed, and under 50% had some.

Deletions cut 4 bases from V and 6 bases from J, with 11 bases between. CDR3 size: 13 residues. Germline V gene data show CDR1 as MRHNA and CDR2 as SNTAGT. Some clones are missing from TCRdb's copy, which holds only in-frame ones; the method was immunoSEQ multiplex PCR. Of roughly 23,000 clones listed, about four fifths are singletons. General study findings and limits: Fewer expanded clones were found on average in CD4+ than in CD8+ T cells. Patients who responded partially at 0.1-3.0 mg/kg showed clonal expansion ranking among the lowest.

The sequenced sample was CD4+ or CD8+ T cells sorted from blood, obtained in a trial of the OX40 agonist ivuxolimab. This rearrangement joins TRBV6-4 to TRBJ2-3, with D unresolved. The receptor was isolated from an adult with an advanced solid tumor such as melanoma, head and neck, liver or kidney cancer. CDR3 residues: CASSALPADTQYF. CDR3 DNA sequence: TGTGCCAGCAGTGCCCTACCGGCCGATACGCAGTATTTT.